This TCR beta chain was sequenced during a study of blood T cell repertoires in COVID-19. Study overall: Sources were T cells, B-cell-depleted T cells, or PBMCs; the material itself was cDNA or gDNA.

The CDR3 is made up of 15 amino acids. The V gene's germline CDR1 is MDHEN and CDR2 SYDVKM. V lost 8 bases, J lost 6 bases, and 8 bases stayed unmatched. Patients of the Seattle cohort, enrolled during active infection, were followed longitudinally. Under the authors' procedure: Estimates of nucleated cell counts were drawn from the amplification of reference gene primers. Using immunoSEQ multiplex PCR, the repertoire was profiled, and TCRdb retains in-frame clones only, with some absent. The DNA gave D and trimming, while V, J and clone size come from that table. Here the sample spans hundreds of thousands of clones, approximately 91% being singletons.

Sequenced sample: peripheral blood. The TCR sequence derives from a woman under 40 with COVID-19, enrolled during active disease. V and J are TRBV28 and TRBJ1-5, with 12 bases matching TRBD1. The CDR3 DNA reads as TGTGCCAGCCAAACCGGGACAGGGGGCCTTCAGCCCCAGCATTTT. The encoded protein is CASQTGTGGLQPQHF.